These 4 T cell receptor beta chains came from one sample sequenced in a study of monozygotic twins with inflammatory bowel disease. Reanalyzing the 5' RACE reads, TCRdb keeps one entry per CDR3 protein, without DNA. The sample holds around 400,000 distinct CDR3 sequences. Sequencing used blood. The receptors here all came from a human donor with ulcerative colitis or Crohn's disease, or a healthy co-twin of an affected twin (not recorded which).

This chain connects TRBV6-6 to TRBJ2-3; absent DNA, TCRdb's TRBD1 call cannot be checked. This CDR3 is 13 amino acids long. Germline V lookup: CDR1 MNHNY, CDR2 SVGAGI (reference sequence). The CDR3: CASSPLRADTQYF.

This sequence joins TRBV9 and TRBJ2-3; TCRdb picks TRBD2, but there is no DNA to check that call. The length of the CDR3 is 15 residues. Germline CDR1 is SGDLS and CDR2 is YYNGEE. This CDR3 reads CASSVVGGRTDTQYF.

The V call is TRBV5-1, the J call TRBJ1-1. Germline-derived CDR1 and CDR2 are SGHRS and YFSETQ. The CDR3 is 13 amino acids. This CDR3 is CASKVQGNTEAFF.

The rearrangement links TRBV10-3 to TRBJ1-4; TCRdb calls TRBD1, which cannot be checked without DNA. Looked up from germline, CDR1 is ENHRY and CDR2 is SYGVKD. CDR3 length: 15 amino acids. The CDR3 is CAISQGTGGNEKLFF.